This T cell receptor beta chain was profiled in a study of T cell responses to AZD1222 COVID-19 vaccine. Study-wide findings and caveats: Recipients of AZD1222 seropositive at baseline numbered only 6 or 7.

A word on this clone: What it binds is unknown.

The V end was cut by 5 bases, the J end by 1 base, with 18 bases between. From germline, CDR1 is MNHNS and CDR2 SASEGT. This CDR3 has 16 amino acids. Assay used: immunoSEQ multiplex PCR; TCRdb lists only in-frame clones, some missing. Of roughly 80,000 clones listed, 90% are singletons. This clonotype was sampled from an adult who received the AZD1222 COVID-19 vaccine. The genes are TRBV6-1 and TRBJ2-7; D may be TRBD1 (6 bases). Sequences were derived from peripheral blood, sampled 28 days after the second AZD1222 dose. CDR3 in amino acids: CASSKVGGTLSYEQYF. The CDR3 coding sequence is TGTGCCAGCAGTAAAGTAGGGGGAACACTGTCCTACGAGCAGTACTTC.